A single sample gave rise to the 23 T cell receptor beta chains below, sequenced in a study of lymphopenia after photon versus proton radiotherapy. Measured with immunoSEQ multiplex PCR; TCRdb has only the in-frame clones, and not every one. The profile shows 18,000 or so clones, approximately 91% of them singletons. Sample: peripheral blood, taken from a patient treated with proton-based radiotherapy. These receptors all come from a man aged 70-80 years with pancreatic cancer.

V gene TRBV5-5 combines with J gene TRBJ2-3, with 7 bases fitting TRBD1. The CDR3 is 15 amino acids. Unmatched junction bases numbered 9, after V lost 7 bases and J lost 1 base. The V gene's germline CDR1 is SGHKS and CDR2 YYEKEE (reference sequence). CDR3 sequence reads: CASLDDRVRTDTQYF. The CDR3 DNA sequence: TGTGCCAGCTTAGATGACAGGGTACGCACAGATACGCAGTATTTT.

About this clone: Within the sample, other DNA sequences also encode this same CDR3. J is TRBJ1-5 and V is TRBV30; possibly TRBD1 for D (6 bases). CDR1 is GTSNPN, CDR2 SVGIG, per germline (reference sequence). Deletions cut 4 bases from V and 4 bases from J, with 11 bases between. The CDR3 runs 13 residues. The CDR3 spells CAWTQGRNQPQHF. The CDR3 bases are TGTGCCTGGACCCAGGGGAGAAATCAGCCCCAGCATTTT.

The genes are TRBV5-6 and TRBJ2-5; perhaps TRBD1 as D (6 bases). V was trimmed by 1 base and J by 1 base, leaving 11 bases between them. The germline gives CDR1 SGHDT, CDR2 YYEEEE. The CDR3 sequence is 15 residues long. As DNA, the CDR3 is TGTGCCAGCAGCTTGACAGGGTTCGGCCAAGAGACCCAGTACTTC. This sequence encodes CASSLTGFGQETQYF.

V gene TRBV6-1 combines with J gene TRBJ1-1; D uncertain. There are 13 residues in the CDR3. Germline CDR1 and CDR2: MNHNS and SASEGT. Deletions cut 4 bases from V and 3 bases from J, with 9 bases between. CDR3: CASSGRADTEAFF. Here the CDR3 DNA reads TGTGCCAGCAGTGGAAGAGCGGACACTGAAGCTTTCTTT.

The V and J genes are TRBV10-2 and TRBJ1-2; perhaps TRBD1 as D (5 bases). This CDR3 is built from 14 residues. The germline V and J ends were trimmed by 9 bases and 1 base, with 15 bases remaining between them. The V gene's germline CDR1 is WSHSY and CDR2 SAAADI. Here the CDR3 reads CASVQGNYNYGYTF. In nucleotides, the CDR3 is TGCGCCAGTGTTCAGGGAAACTATAACTATGGCTACACCTTC.

The chain couples TRBV12-5 to TRBJ2-3, with TRBD2 matching over 7 bases. The CDR3 contains 14 residues. V was clipped by 9 bases and J by 0 bases; unmatched bases: 6. The germline CDR1 and CDR2 sequences are LGHNT and FRNRAP. The CDR3 reads CASLYSGSTDTQYF. The DNA for the CDR3 is TGTGCTAGCCTCTATAGCGGGAGCACAGATACGCAGTATTTT.

The count of this clone is one. This chain joins TRBV10-3 and TRBJ1-5, with D uncertain. The V end lost 2 bases, the J end lost 1 base, and 3 bases lay between the germline ends. The CDR3 is made up of 13 amino acids. Germline V lookup: CDR1 ENHRY, CDR2 SYGVKD. The CDR3 sequence is CAISERSNQPQHF. The CDR3 DNA sequence: TGTGCCATCAGTGAGCGGAGCAATCAGCCCCAGCATTTT.

The chain links TRBV18 to TRBJ2-3, with D perhaps TRBD1 (5 bases). The germline V and J ends were trimmed by 2 bases and 6 bases, with 18 bases remaining between them. This CDR3 contains 16 residues. Germline lookup yields CDR1 KGHSH and CDR2 LQKENI. This CDR3 is CASSPSQGTIPDTQYF. The CDR3 coding sequence is TGTGCCAGCTCACCAAGCCAGGGCACTATCCCGGATACGCAGTATTTT.

On this clone: This same CDR3 is encoded by further DNA sequences in the sample. This chain uses TRBV30 with TRBJ2-5, with 7 bases identical to TRBD1. The V and J ends lost 2 bases and 4 bases, in that order; junction bases with no gene match: 7. The CDR3 loop spans 14 amino acids. Germline V gene lookup returns CDR1 GTSNPN and CDR2 SVGIG (reference sequence). CDR3 bases: TGTGCCTGGAGTAAAAACAGGGGTGGAGAGACCCAGTACTTC. Translating it yields CAWSKNRGGETQYF.

This clone was observed a few times. The chain has TRBV19 and TRBJ1-1, with TRBD1 matching over 7 bases. Germline CDR1 LNHDA, CDR2 SQIVND (reference sequence). The length of the CDR3 is 13 residues. Unmatched junction bases numbered 3, after V lost 4 bases and J lost 4 bases. The CDR3 loop is CASSRRDSTEAFF. DNA of the CDR3: TGTGCCAGTAGTAGGCGGGACAGCACTGAAGCTTTCTTT.

The chain links TRBV18 to TRBJ1-2; possible D gene TRBD1, 5 bases. The CDR3 spans 15 residues. The V end lost 2 bases, the J end lost 2 bases, and 12 bases lay between the germline ends. Germline V gives CDR1 KGHSH, CDR2 LQKENI. The CDR3 DNA sequence: TGTGCCAGCTCACCATCTCCCCCAGGGAACTATGGCTACACCTTC. Translation gives CASSPSPPGNYGYTF.

V and J are TRBV5-1 and TRBJ2-1; a weak D match, TRBD2 (7 bases). The germline V gene has CDR1 SGHRS and CDR2 YFSETQ. The CDR3 has 14 residues. The ends were cut back, 1 base at V and 8 bases at J, with 13 bases in the middle. CDR3 bases: TGCGCCAGCAGCTTGACTCGGGGGGCCGATGAGCAGTTCTTC. Amino acid sequence: CASSLTRGADEQFF.

This sequence joins TRBV30 and TRBJ1-2; D may be TRBD1 (6 bases). Germline values: CDR1 GTSNPN, CDR2 SVGIG (reference sequence). The CDR3 is made up of 15 amino acids. The V gene lost 0 bases and the J gene lost 4 bases, with 15 bases spanning the gap. The CDR3 spells CAWSVAGGGFYGYTF. The DNA of the CDR3 is TGTGCCTGGAGTGTAGCAGGAGGGGGATTCTATGGCTACACCTTC.

The genes are TRBV6-6 and TRBJ2-5; 9 bases fit TRBD1. Germline CDR1 is MNHNY and CDR2 is SVGAGI (reference sequence). This CDR3 comprises 16 residues. V was clipped by 4 bases and J by 2 bases; unmatched bases: 8. CDR3 DNA sequence: TGTGCCAGCAGTTCGACTCAACAGGGGGCACAAGAGACCCAGTACTTC. This encodes CASSSTQQGAQETQYF.

This sequence joins TRBV19 and TRBJ1-2, with 7 positions matching TRBD1. CDR3 length: 18 amino acids. With 4 bases clipped from V and 4 bases from J, the junction kept 18 bases outside the gene matches. CDR1 is LNHDA and CDR2 is SQIVND in the germline V gene (reference sequence). CDR3 sequence reads: CASSTYGGQTAITYGYTF. The CDR3 DNA reads as TGTGCCAGTAGTACGTACGGGGGACAGACGGCAATAACCTATGGCTACACCTTC.

Only one count was recorded for this clone. The gene calls are TRBV10-1 and TRBJ1-2; D is unresolved. Trimming cost V 0 bases and J 4 bases, with 6 bases left between them. CDR1 is WNHNN and CDR2 is SYGVQD in the germline V gene (reference sequence). CDR3 length: 13 amino acids. The DNA for the CDR3 is TGCGCCAGCAGTGAGTCGGAAGGCTATGGCTACACCTTC. This gives the protein CASSESEGYGYTF.

The V gene is TRBV14, the J gene TRBJ1-3; the D gene is possibly TRBD1 (5 bases). The CDR3 covers 16 residues. The germline V gene has CDR1 SGHDN and CDR2 FVKESK. Between the trimmed V and J ends, which lost 5 bases and 0 bases, there was a span of 14 bases. CDR3 in DNA: TGTGCCAGCAGCGTCCAGGGACGGTTCTCTGGAAACACCATATATTTT. Translating gives CASSVQGRFSGNTIYF. The full variable domain, in which reference TRBV14 and TRBJ1-3 provide the parts outside the CDR3, is EAGVTQFPSHSVIEKGQTVTLRCDPISGHDNLYWYRRVMGKEIKFLLHFVKESKQDESGMPNNRFLAERTGGTYSTLKVQPAELEDSGVYFCASSVQGRFSGNTIYFGEGSWLTVV.

The V gene is TRBV19, the J gene TRBJ1-3; 9 nucleotides line up with TRBD1. Germline V gives CDR1 LNHDA, CDR2 SQIVND (reference sequence). This CDR3 is 16 amino acids long. The J segment lost 1 base and the V segment lost 8 bases, leaving 9 bases of the junction unmatched. This chain's CDR3 is CASRNPGQGSGNTIYF. The CDR3 DNA reads TGTGCCAGTCGTAATCCGGGACAGGGTTCTGGAAACACCATATATTTT. The full variable domain, rest sourced from reference TRBV19 and TRBJ1-3, is DGGITQSPKYLFRKEGQNVTLSCEQNLNHDAMYWYRQDPGQGLRLIYYSQIVNDFQKGDIAEGYSVSREKKESFPLTVTSAQKNPTAFYLCASRNPGQGSGNTIYFGEGSWLTVV.

This chain connects TRBV9 to TRBJ2-5; the match to TRBD2 covers 8 bases. CDR1 is SGDLS, CDR2 YYNGEE, per germline. There are 13 residues in the CDR3. V was pared by 3 bases and J by 5 bases, with 3 bases of the junction left unmatched. CDR3 sequence reads: CASSAGGQETQYF. CDR3 coding DNA: TGTGCCAGCAGCGCGGGGGGGCAGGAGACCCAGTACTTC.

The chain uses TRBV6-1 and TRBJ1-1; D not resolved. The CDR3 is made up of 14 amino acids. From germline, CDR1 is MNHNS and CDR2 SASEGT. V lost 7 bases to trimming and J lost 2 bases, with 14 bases between them. The CDR3 DNA follows: TGTGCCAGCACTTTTGGGGAGGTTAACACTGAAGCTTTCTTT. Encoded protein: CASTFGEVNTEAFF.

The chain couples TRBV6-5 to TRBJ1-1, with 10 bases identical to TRBD1. The CDR3 length is 14 residues. With V trimmed by 2 bases and J by 11 bases, 8 bases remained unmatched. Germline CDR1 is MNHEY and CDR2 is SVGAGI. The CDR3 sequence is CASSYAGQGTGAFF. The CDR3, as DNA: TGTGCCAGCAGTTACGCGGGACAGGGGACCGGGGCTTTCTTT.

The chain couples TRBV2 to TRBJ1-4, with a tentative D call TRBD1 (5 bases). Trimming stripped 3 bases from V and 7 bases from J, with 18 bases between. CDR3 length: 16 residues. The germline V gene has CDR1 SNHLY and CDR2 FYNNEI. The CDR3 bases are TGTGCCAGCAGTGACGGGGTGGGGACCTTTGGTGAAAAACTGTTTTTT. Amino acids: CASSDGVGTFGEKLFF.

This clone occurred once. The V call is TRBV7-6, the J call TRBJ1-6; D not resolved. The V end lost 5 bases, the J end lost 9 bases, and 14 bases lay between the germline ends. Germline V lookup: CDR1 SGHVS, CDR2 FNYEAQ. There are 14 residues in the CDR3. CDR3 nucleotide sequence: TGTGCCAGCAGCGCTGGGAGTGTAGGTTCACCCCTCCACTTT. This gives the protein CASSAGSVGSPLHF.